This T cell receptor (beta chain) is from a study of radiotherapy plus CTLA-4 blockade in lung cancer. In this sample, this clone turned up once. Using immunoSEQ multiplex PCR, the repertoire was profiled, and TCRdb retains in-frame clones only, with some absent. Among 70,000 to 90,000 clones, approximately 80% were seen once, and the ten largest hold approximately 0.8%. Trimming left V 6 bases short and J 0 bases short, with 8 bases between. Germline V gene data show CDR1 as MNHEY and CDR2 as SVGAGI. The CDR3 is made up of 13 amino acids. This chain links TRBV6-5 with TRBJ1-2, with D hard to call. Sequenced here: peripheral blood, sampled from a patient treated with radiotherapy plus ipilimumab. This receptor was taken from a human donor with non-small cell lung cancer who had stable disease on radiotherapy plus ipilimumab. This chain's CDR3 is CASSRTANYGYTF. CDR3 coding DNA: TGTGCCAGCAGCAGGACGGCTAACTATGGCTACACCTTC.